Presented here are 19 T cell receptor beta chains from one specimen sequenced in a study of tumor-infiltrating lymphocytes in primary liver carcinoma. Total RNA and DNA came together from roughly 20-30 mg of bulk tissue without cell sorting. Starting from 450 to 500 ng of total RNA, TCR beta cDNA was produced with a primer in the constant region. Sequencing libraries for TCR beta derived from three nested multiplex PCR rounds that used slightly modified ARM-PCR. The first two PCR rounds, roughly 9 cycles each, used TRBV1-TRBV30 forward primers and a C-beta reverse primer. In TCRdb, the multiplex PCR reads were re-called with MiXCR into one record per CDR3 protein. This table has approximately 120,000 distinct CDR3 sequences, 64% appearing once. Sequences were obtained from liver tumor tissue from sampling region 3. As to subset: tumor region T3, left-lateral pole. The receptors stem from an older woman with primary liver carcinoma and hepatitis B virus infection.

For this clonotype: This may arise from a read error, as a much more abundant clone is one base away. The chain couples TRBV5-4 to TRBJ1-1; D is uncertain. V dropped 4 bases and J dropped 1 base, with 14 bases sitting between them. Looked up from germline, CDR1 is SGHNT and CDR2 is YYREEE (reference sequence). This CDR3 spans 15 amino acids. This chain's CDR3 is CASSANLGENTEAFF. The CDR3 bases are TGTGCCAGCAGCGCGAACCTTGGGGAGAACACTGAAGCTTTCTTT.

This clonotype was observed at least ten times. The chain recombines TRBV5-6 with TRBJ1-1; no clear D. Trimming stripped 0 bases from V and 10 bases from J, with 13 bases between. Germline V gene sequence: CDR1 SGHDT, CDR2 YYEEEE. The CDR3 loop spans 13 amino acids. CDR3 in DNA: TGTGCCAGCAGCTTGGACCCCTCCTTGGGAGCTTTCTTT. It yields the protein CASSLDPSLGAFF.

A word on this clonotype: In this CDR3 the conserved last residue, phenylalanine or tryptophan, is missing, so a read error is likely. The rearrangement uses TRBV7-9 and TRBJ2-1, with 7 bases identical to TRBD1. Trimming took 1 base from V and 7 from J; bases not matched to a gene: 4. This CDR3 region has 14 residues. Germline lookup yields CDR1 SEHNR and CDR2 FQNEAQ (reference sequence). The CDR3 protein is CASSLEGQYNEQFL. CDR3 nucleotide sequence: TGTGCCAGCAGCTTAGAGGGACAGTATAATGAGCAGTTCCTC.

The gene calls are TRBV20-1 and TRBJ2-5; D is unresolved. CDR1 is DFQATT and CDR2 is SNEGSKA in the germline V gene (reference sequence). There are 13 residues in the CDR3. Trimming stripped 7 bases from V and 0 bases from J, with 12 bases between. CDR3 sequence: CSVIGPYQETQYF. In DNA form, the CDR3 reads TGCAGTGTCATAGGGCCCTACCAAGAGACCCAGTACTTC.

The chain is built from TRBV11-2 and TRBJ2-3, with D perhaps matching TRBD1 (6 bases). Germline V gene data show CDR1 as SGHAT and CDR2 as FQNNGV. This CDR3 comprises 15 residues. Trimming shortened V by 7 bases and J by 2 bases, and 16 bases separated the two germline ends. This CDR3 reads CASKPTGSSTDTQYF. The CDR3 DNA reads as TGTGCCAGCAAACCGACAGGATCCTCCACAGATACGCAGTATTTT. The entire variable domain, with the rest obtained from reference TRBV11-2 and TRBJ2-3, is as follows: EAGVAQSPRYKIIEKRQSVAFWCNPISGHATLYWYQQILGQGPKLLIQFQNNGVVDDSQLPKDRFSAERLKGVDSTLKIQPAKLEDSAVYLCASKPTGSSTDTQYFGPGTRLTVL.

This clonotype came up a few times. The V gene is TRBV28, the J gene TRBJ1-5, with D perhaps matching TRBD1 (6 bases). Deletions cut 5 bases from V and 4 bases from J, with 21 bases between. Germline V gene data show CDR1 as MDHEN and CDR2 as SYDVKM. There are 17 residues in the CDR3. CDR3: CASSPLGGQGPNQPQHF. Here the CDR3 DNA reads TGTGCCAGCAGTCCACTCGGGGGGCAGGGCCCTAATCAGCCCCAGCATTTT.

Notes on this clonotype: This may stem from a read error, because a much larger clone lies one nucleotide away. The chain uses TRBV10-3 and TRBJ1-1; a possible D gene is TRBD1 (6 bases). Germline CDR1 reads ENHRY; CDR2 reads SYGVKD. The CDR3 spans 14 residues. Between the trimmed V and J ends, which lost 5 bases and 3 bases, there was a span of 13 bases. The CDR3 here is CAISKGGGDTEAFF. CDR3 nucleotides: TGTGCCATCAGTAAGGGCGGGGGCGACACTGAAGCTTTCTTT.

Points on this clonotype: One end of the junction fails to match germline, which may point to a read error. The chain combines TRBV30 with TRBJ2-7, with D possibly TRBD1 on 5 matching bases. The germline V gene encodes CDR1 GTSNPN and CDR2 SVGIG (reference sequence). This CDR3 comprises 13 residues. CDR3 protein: CAWTKGRAYGQYF. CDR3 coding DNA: TGTGCCTGGACTAAAGGCAGGGCGTACGGGCAGTACTTC.

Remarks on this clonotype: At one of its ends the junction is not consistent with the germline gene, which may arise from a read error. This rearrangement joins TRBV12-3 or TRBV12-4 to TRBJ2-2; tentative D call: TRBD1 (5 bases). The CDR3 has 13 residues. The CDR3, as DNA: TGTGCTAGCAGGGAAATAAACGCCGGGGAGCTGTTTTTT. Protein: CASREINAGELFF.

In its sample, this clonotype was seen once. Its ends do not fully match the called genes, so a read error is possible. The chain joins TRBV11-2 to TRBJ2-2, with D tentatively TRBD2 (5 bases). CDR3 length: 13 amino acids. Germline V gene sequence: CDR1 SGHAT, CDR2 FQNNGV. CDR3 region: CASSLGRTGVLLF. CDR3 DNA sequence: TGTGCCAGCAGCTTAGGTAGGACTGGGGTGCTGTTGTTT.

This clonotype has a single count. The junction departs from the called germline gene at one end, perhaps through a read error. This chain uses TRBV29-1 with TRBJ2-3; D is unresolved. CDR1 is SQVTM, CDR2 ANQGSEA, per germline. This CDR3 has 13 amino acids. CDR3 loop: CNVDDFYTETQYF. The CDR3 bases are TGCAACGTTGACGACTTCTACACAGAAACGCAGTATTTT.

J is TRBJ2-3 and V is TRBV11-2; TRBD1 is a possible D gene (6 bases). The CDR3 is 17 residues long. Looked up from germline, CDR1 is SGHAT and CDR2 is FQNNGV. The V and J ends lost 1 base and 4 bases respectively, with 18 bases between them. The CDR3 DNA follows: TGTGCCAGCAGCTTAGGGGGGCTAACATACATGTCAGATACGCAGTATTTT. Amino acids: CASSLGGLTYMSDTQYF.

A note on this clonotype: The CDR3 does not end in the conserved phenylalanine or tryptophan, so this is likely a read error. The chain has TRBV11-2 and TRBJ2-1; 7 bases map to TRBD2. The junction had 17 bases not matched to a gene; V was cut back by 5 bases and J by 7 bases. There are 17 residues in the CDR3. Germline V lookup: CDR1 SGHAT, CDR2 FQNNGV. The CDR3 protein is CASSRGTGRRRGNEQFL. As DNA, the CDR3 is TGTGCCAGCAGCCGAGGGACCGGGAGGCGAAGGGGAAATGAGCAGTTCTTA.

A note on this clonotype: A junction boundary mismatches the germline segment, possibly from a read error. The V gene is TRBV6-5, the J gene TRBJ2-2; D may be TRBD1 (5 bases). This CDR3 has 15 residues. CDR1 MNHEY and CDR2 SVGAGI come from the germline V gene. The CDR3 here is CASSEQRQNTRELFF. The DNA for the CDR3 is TGTGCCAGCAGCGAGCAACGACAGAACACCCGGGAGCTGTTTTTT.

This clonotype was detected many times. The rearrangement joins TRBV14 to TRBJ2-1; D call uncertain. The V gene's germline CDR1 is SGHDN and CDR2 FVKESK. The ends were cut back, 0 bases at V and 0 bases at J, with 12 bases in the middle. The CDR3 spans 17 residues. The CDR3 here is CASSQEPPPSSYNEQFF. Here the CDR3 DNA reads TGTGCCAGCAGCCAAGAACCCCCGCCTAGCTCCTACAATGAGCAGTTCTTC.

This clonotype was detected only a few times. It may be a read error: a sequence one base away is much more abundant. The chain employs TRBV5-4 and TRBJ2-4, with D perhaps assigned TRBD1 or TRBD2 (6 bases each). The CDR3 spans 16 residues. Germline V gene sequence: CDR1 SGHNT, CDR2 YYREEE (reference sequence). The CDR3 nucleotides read TGTGTAGTAGGTTTTGGGGGGCGCTCGGGCAAAAACATTCAGTACTTC. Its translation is CVVGFGGRSGKNIQYF.

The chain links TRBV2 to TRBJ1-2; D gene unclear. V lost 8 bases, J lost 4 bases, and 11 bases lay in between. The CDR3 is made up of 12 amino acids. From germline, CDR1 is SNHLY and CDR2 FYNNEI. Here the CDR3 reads CASGGLGYGYTF. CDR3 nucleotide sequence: TGTGCCAGCGGAGGGCTAGGCTATGGCTACACCTTC.

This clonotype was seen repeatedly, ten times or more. Here the CDR3 reads CASSPTNLAGAENNEQFF. Here the CDR3 DNA reads TGCGCCAGCAGCCCGACCAATTTAGCGGGAGCCGAAAACAATGAGCAGTTCTTC. The chain links TRBV4-1 to TRBJ2-1; 9 nucleotides align to TRBD2. This CDR3 contains 18 residues. Germline loops: CDR1 MGHRA, CDR2 YSYEKL. Trimming cost V 4 bases and J 5 bases; bases outside gene matches: 15.

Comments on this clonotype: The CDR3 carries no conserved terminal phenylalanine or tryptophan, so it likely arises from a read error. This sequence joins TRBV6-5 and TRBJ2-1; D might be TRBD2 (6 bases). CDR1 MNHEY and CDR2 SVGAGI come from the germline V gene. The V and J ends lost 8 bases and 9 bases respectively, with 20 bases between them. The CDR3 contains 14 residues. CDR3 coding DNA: TGTGCCAGCGCGTTAGTAACGGGAGTTGGTGAGCAGTTCGTC. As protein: CASALVTGVGEQFV.